Listed below are T cell receptor beta chains from one sample, sequenced in a study of blood T cell repertoires in COVID-19. Sequenced by immunoSEQ multiplex PCR; TCRdb stores in-frame clones only, minus some. The data show tens of thousands of clones, 85% to 95% seen once. Material: peripheral blood. The receptors stem from a male donor with active COVID-19. Each CDR3 is given with its conserved first and last residue. The order of the fields is J gene, D gene, clone size, V gene, CDR3 protein, CDR3 DNA. The D gene is left open where the match is weak. Only part of the rows carry a size: once, few, many, or a class if the clone is expanded.

TRBJ2-2,.,.,TRBV6-2/TRBV6-3,CASSSGGGDTGELFF,TGTGCCAGCAGTAGTGGCGGGGGCGACACCGGGGAGCTGTTTTTT
TRBJ2-7,TRBD2,.,TRBV18,CASSPGLGLAAYEQYF,TGTGCCAGCTCACCAGGTCTTGGACTAGCGGCCTACGAGCAGTACTTC
TRBJ2-3,.,.,TRBV30,CAWSVQGPTDTQYF,TGTGCCTGGAGTGTACAGGGCCCGACAGATACGCAGTATTTT
TRBJ2-2,.,.,TRBV18,CASSPPRTANTGELFF,TGTGCCAGCTCACCACCTCGGACAGCCAACACCGGGGAGCTGTTTTTT
TRBJ2-4,.,.,TRBV4-3,CASSQSLGIQYF,TGCGCCAGCAGCCAATCTCTCGGCATTCAGTACTTC
TRBJ2-1,.,.,TRBV7-3,CASSLSFRTNNEQFF,TGTGCCAGCAGCTTAAGTTTCCGGACTAACAATGAGCAGTTCTTC
TRBJ1-2,.,once,TRBV7-2,CASSPMGGANGYTF,TGTGCCAGCAGTCCGATGGGAGGGGCGAATGGCTACACCTTC
TRBJ2-1,TRBD1,.,TRBV24-1,CATSGTGTGTNNEQFF,TGTGCCACCAGTGGCACCGGGACAGGAACAAACAATGAGCAGTTCTTC
TRBJ1-1,.,few,TRBV7-9,CASSLAEASTEAFF,TGTGCCAGCAGCTTGGCGGAGGCGTCTACTGAAGCTTTCTTT
TRBJ1-1,.,.,TRBV20-1,CSASPGHVATEAFF,TGCAGTGCTAGTCCAGGTCACGTGGCCACTGAAGCTTTCTTT
TRBJ2-7,TRBD2,.,TRBV29-1,CSVEFMWASGGVPTYEQYF,TGCAGCGTTGAATTTATGTGGGCTAGCGGGGGGGTACCGACCTACGAGCAGTACTTC
TRBJ2-3,.,.,TRBV4-3,CASSLHLRGHSSTDTQYF,TGCGCCAGCAGCCTGCACCTCCGAGGGCACTCTAGCACAGATACGCAGTATTTT
TRBJ2-1,TRBD1,.,TRBV5-6,CASRPGQLINEQFF,TGTGCCAGCAGACCGGGACAGTTAATAAATGAGCAGTTCTTC
TRBJ1-1,.,.,TRBV6-2/TRBV6-3,CASSYSGRGNTEAFF,TGTGCCAGCAGTTACTCTGGTAGAGGGAACACTGAAGCTTTCTTT
TRBJ2-2,.,.,TRBV3-1/TRBV3-2,CASSQYGANTGELFF,TGTGCCAGCAGCCAGTACGGTGCGAACACCGGGGAGCTGTTTTTT
TRBJ1-6,.,.,TRBV21-1,CASTPSGSPLHF,TGTGCCAGCACGCCCTCAGGTTCACCCCTCCACTTT
TRBJ1-2,.,.,TRBV18,CASSDRARGGGYTF,TGTGCCAGCTCAGATCGGGCCCGGGGAGGAGGCTACACCTTC
TRBJ2-5,.,.,TRBV4-1,CASSQSQGLEASEYF,TGCGCCAGCAGCCAATCTCAGGGGCTGGAGGCAAGCGAGTACTTC
TRBJ2-7,.,.,TRBV4-1,CASSQASGLDYEQYF,TGCGCCAGCAGCCAAGCCTCGGGACTTGACTACGAGCAGTACTTC
TRBJ1-4,.,.,TRBV19,CASRYGQNNEKLFF,TGTGCCAGTAGATACGGACAGAATAATGAAAAACTGTTTTTT
TRBJ1-1,TRBD1,.,TRBV10-3,CAIRGQGAGGMNTEAFF,TGTGCCATCAGGGGACAGGGGGCCGGGGGAATGAACACTGAAGCTTTCTTT
TRBJ2-5,TRBD2,.,TRBV6-4,CASSDRAGGKQETQYF,TGTGCCAGCAGTGACCGGGCGGGGGGCAAACAAGAGACCCAGTACTTC
TRBJ2-2,TRBD1,.,TRBV4-3,CASSSRTGGIYTGELFF,TGCGCCAGCAGCTCCCGGACAGGGGGAATTTACACCGGGGAGCTGTTTTTT
TRBJ2-3,.,.,TRBV4-3,CASSPGLTDTQYF,TGCGCCAGCAGCCCGGGACTTACAGATACGCAGTATTTT
TRBJ2-3,TRBD2,.,TRBV5-1,CASSSGWTSGGTDTQYF,TGCGCCAGCAGCTCGGGGTGGACTAGCGGGGGCACAGATACGCAGTATTTT
TRBJ1-1,.,.,TRBV30,CAWRGPQSGVTEAFF,TGTGCCTGGAGGGGGCCCCAAAGTGGAGTCACTGAAGCTTTCTTT
TRBJ1-5,TRBD1,.,TRBV19,CASTPTGVSNQPQHF,TGTGCCAGTACCCCGACAGGGGTTAGCAATCAGCCCCAGCATTTT
TRBJ1-1,.,.,TRBV5-1,CASSYFQGTNTEAFF,TGCGCCAGCAGTTATTTCCAGGGTACCAACACTGAAGCTTTCTTT
TRBJ2-7,.,once,TRBV5-8,CASSWGVYEQYF,TGTGCCAGCAGCTGGGGGGTCTACGAGCAGTACTTC
TRBJ1-1,.,.,TRBV5-1,CASSLAPGGGTEAFF,TGCGCCAGCAGCTTGGCCCCGGGAGGGGGCACTGAAGCTTTCTTT
TRBJ2-6,.,.,TRBV7-2,CASSSRVSGANVLTF,TGTGCCAGCAGCTCACGGGTCTCTGGGGCCAACGTCCTGACTTTC